The 14 T cell receptor beta chains reported below all come from one sample, sequenced in a study of blood T cell repertoires in COVID-19. Clones were read by immunoSEQ multiplex PCR, and TCRdb kept only the in-frame ones, dropping some. This sample carries over 120,000 clones, around nine tenths of them seen once, and the ten largest clones take 8.5% to 9%. Sequencing was done on a sample of peripheral blood. These receptor sequences come from a woman aged 45 to 65 with active or convalescent COVID-19.

The chain links TRBV12-3 or TRBV12-4 to TRBJ2-1, with D uncertain. Trimming left V 2 bases short and J 10 bases short, with 6 bases between. This CDR3 comprises 11 residues. The CDR3 coding sequence is TGTGCCAGCAGTTTAAGAGAAGAGCAGTTCTTC. Its protein product is CASSLREEQFF.

The chain links TRBV4-1 to TRBJ1-1; D is ambiguous. The CDR3 spans 14 residues. From germline, CDR1 is MGHRA and CDR2 YSYEKL. The V end lost 1 base, the J end lost 1 base, and 7 bases lay between the germline ends. For the CDR3, the DNA is TGCGCCAGCAGCCAAGTTGAGGGGAACACTGAAGCTTTCTTT. It is translated as CASSQVEGNTEAFF.

The chain uses TRBV7-9 and TRBJ1-3, with 10 bases aligning to TRBD1. Germline loops: CDR1 SEHNR, CDR2 FQNEAQ (reference sequence). The CDR3 sequence is 15 residues long. V gave up 10 bases and J gave up 6 bases; unmatched junction bases: 12. The CDR3 sequence: CATTPGTGVTNTIYF. The CDR3 DNA reads as TGTGCCACCACACCAGGGACAGGGGTGACAAACACCATATATTTT.

This sequence joins TRBV11-2 and TRBJ1-3; D is unclear. The germline V and J ends were trimmed by 0 bases and 4 bases, with 10 bases remaining between them. CDR1 is SGHAT, CDR2 FQNNGV, per germline. The CDR3 has 15 residues. The CDR3 region is CASSLDLERGNTIYF. The DNA for the CDR3 is TGTGCCAGCAGCTTAGATCTCGAGAGGGGAAACACCATATATTTT.

This rearrangement joins TRBV11-2 to TRBJ2-7; D perhaps matches TRBD2 (6 bases). Germline V gene sequence: CDR1 SGHAT, CDR2 FQNNGV. The CDR3 length is 16 residues. V lost 0 bases to trimming and J lost 4 bases, with 16 bases between them. CDR3 loop: CASSLDPQRATYEQYF. DNA of the CDR3: TGTGCCAGCAGCTTAGATCCCCAGCGGGCGACATACGAGCAGTACTTC.

V gene TRBV9 combines with J gene TRBJ1-1, with a possible D match to TRBD1 (5 bases). Germline V CDR1 and CDR2: SGDLS, YYNGEE. Trimming pared 0 bases from V and 0 bases from J, leaving 18 bases between. The CDR3 spans 18 residues. CDR3 coding DNA: TGTGCCAGCAGCGTAGATAGCACAGGTGGTGGGATGAACACTGAAGCTTTCTTT. It translates to CASSVDSTGGGMNTEAFF.

The J gene is TRBJ2-1, the V gene TRBV11-2; 7 nucleotides align to TRBD2. Trimming took 5 bases from V and 6 from J; bases not matched to a gene: 10. This CDR3 region has 15 residues. CDR1 is SGHAT, CDR2 FQNNGV, per germline. For the CDR3, the DNA is TGTGCCAGCAGCCCGCGACTAGCAAGAGGCAATGAGCAGTTCTTC. Its translation: CASSPRLARGNEQFF.

The CDR3 region has the DNA TGTGCCACCATGGGACAGGTATACAATGAGCAGTTCTTC. Translating it yields CATMGQVYNEQFF. The rearrangement joins TRBV24-1 to TRBJ2-1, with TRBD1 identical over 8 bases. V trimming: 8 bases; J trimming: 4 bases; junction bases outside the gene matches: 3. Germline V gene data show CDR1 as KGHDR and CDR2 as SFDVKD. The CDR3 totals 13 residues.

The genes are TRBV10-3 and TRBJ2-5, with D maybe TRBD2 (6 bases). Looked up from germline, CDR1 is ENHRY and CDR2 is SYGVKD. The CDR3 is 18 residues long. The germline V and J ends were trimmed by 0 bases and 5 bases, with 22 bases remaining between them. The CDR3: CAISESPQGTRPSETQYF. The CDR3 bases are TGTGCCATCAGTGAGTCCCCGCAAGGGACTCGCCCCTCCGAGACCCAGTACTTC.

Written as DNA, the CDR3 is TGTGCCAGCAGGGGGAACAGGGGACAGAAGTATGGCTACACCTTC. Amino acid sequence: CASRGNRGQKYGYTF. The rearrangement links TRBV28 to TRBJ1-2, with 7 bases that match TRBD1. CDR3 length equals 15 residues. Germline CDR1 and CDR2: MDHEN and SYDVKM. The V gene end was trimmed by 6 bases and the J gene end by 5 bases; junction bases not matched to a gene: 12.

The chain has TRBV10-3 and TRBJ1-1, with D hard to call. V lost 6 bases to trimming and J lost 1 base, with 9 bases between them. The CDR3 contains 13 residues. The germline gives CDR1 ENHRY, CDR2 SYGVKD. The CDR3 reads CAISARGNTEAFF. The CDR3 DNA reads as TGTGCCATCAGCGCACGGGGGAACACTGAAGCTTTCTTT.

V gene TRBV6-5 combines with J gene TRBJ1-2, with D hard to call. V was trimmed by 6 bases and J by 4 bases, leaving 15 bases between them. The CDR3 extends over 14 amino acids. Germline CDR1 MNHEY, CDR2 SVGAGI. This CDR3 is CASSPGPFSYGYTF. The CDR3 DNA follows: TGTGCCAGCAGCCCAGGTCCCTTTAGCTATGGCTACACCTTC.

This clone was recorded a few times. DNA for the CDR3: TGTGCCAGCAGTTTCCCGGGACAGGGTATCACCGGGGAGCTGTTTTTT. Translation: CASSFPGQGITGELFF. The rearrangement joins TRBV27 to TRBJ2-2, with 9 bases lining up with TRBD1. The CDR3 loop spans 16 amino acids. Germline V CDR1 and CDR2: MNHEY, SMNVEV (reference sequence). The V segment lost 3 bases and the J segment 4 bases; nucleotides outside the gene matches: 6.

The rearrangement uses TRBV7-9 and TRBJ1-5; no reliable D call. Germline CDR1 and CDR2: SEHNR and FQNEAQ (reference sequence). V gave up 1 base and J gave up 8 bases, with 12 bases separating them. There are 14 residues in the CDR3. CDR3 nucleotide sequence: TGTGCCAGCAGCTTAGAGGTGGATCGGGAGCCCCAGCATTTT. It yields the protein CASSLEVDREPQHF.